Each of the 5 T cell receptor beta chains below was sequenced from the same sample in a study of cytomegalovirus exposure and HLA in healthy donors. Profiling relied on immunoSEQ multiplex PCR, and the TCRdb table lists in-frame clones only, not all of them. The sample yields about 89,000 clones, almost 85% seen once. Sequencing was carried out using PBMCs. The receptors derive from a woman aged 18 to 35 in good health and CMV-seropositive.

The chain is built from TRBV2 and TRBJ1-2, with no clear D. Germline V CDR1 and CDR2: SNHLY, FYNNEI. The CDR3 has 15 amino acids. V lost 10 bases and J lost 4, with 22 bases in between. CDR3 sequence reads: CATLSGDKYPYGYTF. In DNA form, the CDR3 reads TGTGCCACCCTCAGCGGAGACAAGTACCCCTATGGCTACACCTTC. The full variable domain, completed using reference TRBV2 and TRBJ1-2, is EPEVTQTPSHQVTQMGQEVILRCVPISNHLYFYWYRQILGQKVEFLVSFYNNEISEKSEIFDDQFSVERPDGSNFTLKIRSTKLEDSAMYFCATLSGDKYPYGYTFGSGTRLTVV.

The rearrangement joins TRBV4-2 to TRBJ1-2; the D is unclear. The V end lost 0 bases, the J end lost 4 bases, and 9 bases lay between the germline ends. CDR1 and CDR2 from the germline V gene are LGHNA and YNFKEQ. The CDR3 runs to 14 residues. The CDR3 DNA reads as TGTGCCAGCAGCCAAGACAACGCAGGCTATGGCTACACCTTC. Amino acid sequence: CASSQDNAGYGYTF.

The V call is TRBV15, the J call TRBJ2-3, with a weak D call TRBD2 (6 bases). The V end lost 1 base, the J end lost 1 base, and 15 bases lay between the germline ends. Germline V CDR1 and CDR2: LNHNV, YYDKDF (reference sequence). This CDR3 has 17 amino acids. The CDR3 DNA is TGTGCCACCAGCAGAGGGGGAAAAGCGGGCGGCACAGATACGCAGTATTTT. It translates to CATSRGGKAGGTDTQYF.

The DNA for the CDR3 is TGTGCCAGCAACCGCGAGGGCAGCTACAATGAGCAGTTCTTC. Residues: CASNREGSYNEQFF. The genes are TRBV19 and TRBJ2-1; possible D gene TRBD2, 5 bases. Germline CDR1 reads LNHDA; CDR2 reads SQIVND (reference sequence). This CDR3 comprises 14 residues. Trimming shortened V by 9 bases and J by 3 bases, and 15 bases separated the two germline ends.

The chain uses TRBV11-2 and TRBJ1-5; a weak D match, TRBD1 (5 bases). CDR1 is SGHAT, CDR2 FQNNGV, per germline. The germline V and J ends were trimmed by 5 bases and 2 bases, with 13 bases remaining between them. The CDR3 is 15 amino acids. CDR3 residues: CASSPGPGGNQPQHF. The CDR3 DNA follows: TGTGCCAGCAGCCCCGGCCCGGGGGGCAATCAGCCCCAGCATTTT. The variable domain in full, with the rest retrieved from reference TRBV11-2 and TRBJ1-5, is EAGVAQSPRYKIIEKRQSVAFWCNPISGHATLYWYQQILGQGPKLLIQFQNNGVVDDSQLPKDRFSAERLKGVDSTLKIQPAKLEDSAVYLCASSPGPGGNQPQHFGDGTRLSIL.